Listed here are 20 T cell receptor beta chains from one sample, sequenced in a study of blood T cell repertoires in COVID-19. The repertoire was sequenced with immunoSEQ multiplex PCR; TCRdb's copy has only in-frame clones and lacks some. The table lists fewer than 500,000 clones, roughly four fifths of them singletons, with 0.85% to 1.2% in the top ten. The sequenced material came from peripheral blood. These receptors all come from a human donor with acute or convalescent COVID-19. The donor label of this sample is uncertain.

The CDR3: CSAPIAAGYTF. The CDR3 DNA reads TGCAGTGCCCCTATCGCGGCTGGCTACACCTTC. V is TRBV20-1 and J is TRBJ1-2; D gene ambiguous. V lost 6 bases to trimming and J lost 7 bases, with 12 bases between them. CDR1 is DFQATT and CDR2 is SNEGSKA in the germline V gene (reference sequence). CDR3 length: 11 residues.

V gene TRBV28 combines with J gene TRBJ2-7; 12 positions agree with TRBD1. CDR3 length: 16 residues. CDR1 is MDHEN, CDR2 SYDVKM, per germline. V shed 4 bases and J 9 bases; nucleotides not matched to a gene: 13. The DNA of the CDR3 is TGTGCCAGCAGTTCAGGCGGGACAGGGGGCAAGATTGGGCAGTACTTC. This sequence encodes CASSSGGTGGKIGQYF.

V usage is TRBV5-1 and J usage is TRBJ2-3, with D tentatively TRBD2 (6 bases). This CDR3 contains 14 residues. CDR1 SGHRS and CDR2 YFSETQ come from the germline V gene. Trimming cost V 5 bases and J 6 bases, with 16 bases left between them. The CDR3 sequence is CASRYLASGDTQYF. The CDR3 DNA sequence: TGCGCCAGCAGGTATCTAGCGTCAGGGGATACGCAGTATTTT.

The gene calls are TRBV27 and TRBJ2-5; D is unresolved. Looked up from germline, CDR1 is MNHEY and CDR2 is SMNVEV (reference sequence). This CDR3 has 16 amino acids. The V end was cut by 5 bases, the J end by 0 bases, with 16 bases between. CDR3 bases: TGTGCCAGCAGTCCCCAGATCCGCTCGTACCAAGAGACCCAGTACTTC. It translates to CASSPQIRSYQETQYF.

The chain is built from TRBV27 and TRBJ1-2, with D possibly matching TRBD1 (5 bases). CDR3 length: 14 residues. Trimming took off 4 bases at V and 8 bases at J, with 17 bases between the two ends. Per germline, CDR1 MNHEY and CDR2 SMNVEV (reference sequence). CDR3 sequence (DNA): TGTGCCAGCAGTTCAGGCAGGGCATTGAGCGGCTACACCTTC. This gives the protein CASSSGRALSGYTF.

Notes on this clone: The sample holds other DNA sequences that translate to the same CDR3. The rearrangement uses TRBV4-1 and TRBJ2-7, with 11 bases aligning to TRBD1. In germline, CDR1 is MGHRA, CDR2 YSYEKL. The J segment lost 4 bases and the V segment lost 1 base, leaving 6 bases of the junction unmatched. CDR3 size: 16 residues. Here the CDR3 reads CASSQVAGQGVYEQYF. The CDR3 DNA reads TGCGCCAGCAGCCAAGTGGCGGGACAGGGGGTATACGAGCAGTACTTC.

The V and J genes are TRBV6-5 and TRBJ1-1; D unresolved. CDR3 length: 16 amino acids. In germline, CDR1 is MNHEY, CDR2 SVGAGI. V lost 0 bases, J lost 0 bases, and 11 bases lay in between. CDR3 loop: CASSYSRSPVNTEAFF. The CDR3 nucleotides are TGTGCCAGCAGTTACTCGAGGTCGCCAGTGAACACTGAAGCTTTCTTT.

The rearrangement uses TRBV5-1 and TRBJ2-1, with 7 bases identical to TRBD1. From germline, CDR1 is SGHRS and CDR2 YFSETQ. The V gene end was trimmed by 0 bases and the J gene end by 4 bases; junction bases not matched to a gene: 4. This CDR3 is 15 amino acids long. The CDR3 DNA reads as TGCGCCAGCAGCTTGGGGGACAGATCTTACAATGAGCAGTTCTTC. This translates into CASSLGDRSYNEQFF.

The rearrangement links TRBV5-4 to TRBJ1-4; 8 nucleotides match TRBD1. The CDR3 loop spans 15 amino acids. In germline, CDR1 is SGHNT, CDR2 YYREEE (reference sequence). V dropped 5 bases and J dropped 4; count of bases not matched to a gene: 7. The CDR3 nucleotides are TGTGCCAGCAGTACAGGGGGGATTGGTAATGAAAAACTGTTTTTT. Encoded protein: CASSTGGIGNEKLFF.

The V and J genes are TRBV19 and TRBJ1-1, with a tentative D call TRBD1 (6 bases). CDR3 length: 14 amino acids. Trimming stripped 1 base from V and 6 bases from J, with 12 bases between. CDR1 and CDR2 (germline): LNHDA, SQIVND (reference sequence). The CDR3 sequence: CASSIVAGGPEAFF. The CDR3 nucleotides read TGTGCCAGTAGTATAGTTGCGGGGGGGCCTGAAGCTTTCTTT.

The rearrangement joins TRBV7-2 to TRBJ2-7; 7 bases align to TRBD2. V was pared by 4 bases and J by 5 bases, with 8 bases of the junction left unmatched. CDR1 is SGHTA, CDR2 FQGNSA, per germline. The CDR3 covers 14 residues. The CDR3 sequence is CASSSPSGVHEQYF. Written as DNA, the CDR3 is TGTGCCAGCAGCTCTCCCAGCGGGGTCCACGAGCAGTACTTC. Combining the CDR3 with reference TRBV7-2 and TRBJ2-7 gives the whole variable domain GAGVSQSPSNKVTEKGKDVELRCDPISGHTALYWYRQSLGQGLEFLIYFQGNSAPDKSGLPSDRFSAERTGGSVSTLTIQRTQQEDSAVYLCASSSPSGVHEQYFGPGTRLTVT.

This clone was counted at least ten times. The gene calls are TRBV28 and TRBJ2-7; the match to TRBD2 covers 13 bases. Germline-derived CDR1 and CDR2 are MDHEN and SYDVKM. CDR3 length: 14 amino acids. V lost 2 bases, J lost 5 bases, and 0 bases stayed unmatched. The CDR3 sequence is CASSLTSGGDEQYF. The CDR3 region has the DNA TGTGCCAGCAGTTTAACTAGCGGGGGGGACGAGCAGTACTTC. The full variable domain, with the rest looked up from reference TRBV28 and TRBJ2-7, is DVKVTQSSRYLVKRTGEKVFLECVQDMDHENMFWYRQDPGLGLRLIYFSYDVKMKEKGDIPEGYSVSREKKERFSLILESASTNQTSMYLCASSLTSGGDEQYFGPGTRLTVT.

This chain uses TRBV6-1 with TRBJ1-5; possible D gene TRBD1, 5 bases. The CDR3 has 13 amino acids. Trimming took 2 bases from V and 15 from J, leaving 17 bases between them. CDR1 is MNHNS, CDR2 SASEGT, per germline. CDR3 residues: CASSETPKRGGHF. The CDR3 DNA sequence: TGTGCCAGCAGTGAAACGCCTAAGAGGGGAGGGCATTTT.

This chain links TRBV10-3 with TRBJ2-7; 8 nucleotides line up with TRBD2. The CDR3 runs to 14 residues. From germline, CDR1 is ENHRY and CDR2 SYGVKD. V was clipped by 7 bases and J by 1 base; unmatched bases: 6. In DNA form, the CDR3 reads TGTGCCATCAAATCGGGAGGGTCTTCCTACGAGCAGTACTTC. The encoded protein is CAIKSGGSSYEQYF.

The gene calls are TRBV30 and TRBJ2-6, with 10 bases that match TRBD1. J gave up 2 bases and V 4 bases, and 8 bases lay outside the gene matches. Germline CDR1 is GTSNPN and CDR2 is SVGIG (reference sequence). The CDR3 covers 17 residues. The CDR3 here is CAWTRRTGGPGANVLTF. The CDR3 nucleotides are TGTGCCTGGACCAGAAGGACAGGGGGACCTGGGGCCAACGTCCTGACTTTC.

V and J are TRBV5-1 and TRBJ2-2, with D hard to call. The CDR3 loop spans 14 amino acids. Per the germline V gene, CDR1 is SGHRS and CDR2 is YFSETQ. V was pared by 2 bases and J by 2 bases, with 7 bases between. In nucleotides, the CDR3 is TGCGCCAGCAGCTTAGCACTAAACACCGGGGAGCTGTTTTTT. Protein product: CASSLALNTGELFF. The full variable domain, in which reference TRBV5-1 and TRBJ2-2 provide the parts outside the CDR3, is KAGVTQTPRYLIKTRGQQVTLSCSPISGHRSVSWYQQTPGQGLQFLFEYFSETQRNKGNFPGRFSGRQFSNSRSEMNVSTLELGDSALYLCASSLALNTGELFFGEGSRLTVL.

Of note for this clone: The sample has other DNA sequences that encode this CDR3 too. This chain joins TRBV18 and TRBJ2-1, with 12 positions matching TRBD2. From germline, CDR1 is KGHSH and CDR2 LQKENI. Trimming took 0 bases from V and 0 from J; bases not matched to a gene: 6. The CDR3 extends over 19 amino acids. The CDR3 nucleotides are TGTGCCAGCTCACCACCCGGCCTAGCGGGAGGGAGCTCCTACAATGAGCAGTTCTTC. The encoded protein is CASSPPGLAGGSSYNEQFF.

This chain uses TRBV5-1 with TRBJ2-3; TRBD1 matches 8 bases. This CDR3 has 17 amino acids. The V segment lost 4 bases and the J segment 4 bases; nucleotides outside the gene matches: 14. The V gene's germline CDR1 is SGHRS and CDR2 YFSETQ. The CDR3 loop is CASSLDQGAVGADTQYF. The CDR3 nucleotides read TGCGCCAGCAGCCTGGATCAGGGGGCTGTAGGTGCAGATACGCAGTATTTT.

The rearrangement links TRBV2 to TRBJ1-4, with D maybe TRBD1 (6 bases). The CDR3 has 13 amino acids. Germline V gene data show CDR1 as SNHLY and CDR2 as FYNNEI. The V and J ends lost 4 bases and 4 bases respectively, with 7 bases between them. The chain's CDR3 is CASSGRGNEKLFF. CDR3 bases: TGTGCCAGCAGTGGCAGGGGTAATGAAAAACTGTTTTTT. Filled out from reference TRBV2 and TRBJ1-4, the complete variable domain reads EPEVTQTPSHQVTQMGQEVILRCVPISNHLYFYWYRQILGQKVEFLVSFYNNEISEKSEIFDDQFSVERPDGSNFTLKIRSTKLEDSAMYFCASSGRGNEKLFFGSGTQLSVL.

V usage is TRBV2 and J usage is TRBJ1-5; TRBD1 is a possible D gene (6 bases). CDR1 and CDR2 (germline): SNHLY, FYNNEI. Trimming took 4 bases from V and 1 from J, leaving 11 bases between them. The CDR3 runs to 15 residues. Written as DNA, the CDR3 is TGTGCCAGCAGTGGGGGGGGCTCGAGCAATCAGCCCCAGCATTTT. It is translated as CASSGGGSSNQPQHF.